Each of the 9 T cell receptor beta chains below was sequenced from the same sample in a study of blood T cell repertoires in COVID-19. TCRdb's table, derived via immunoSEQ multiplex PCR, lists solely in-frame clones and lacks some. The sample lists 110,000 to 150,000 clones; 75% to 85% were seen once. Material: peripheral blood. The receptors were gathered from a woman aged 45-65 years with acute or convalescent COVID-19.

This clone occurred once. The V gene is TRBV7-9, the J gene TRBJ1-6; 7 positions match TRBD1. V dropped 5 bases and J dropped 10; count of bases not matched to a gene: 14. Germline CDR1 SEHNR, CDR2 FQNEAQ (reference sequence). The CDR3 has 16 residues. The CDR3 DNA reads TGTGCCAGCAGCCAGAGCGTGACAGGGTTGGGCTCACCCCTCCACTTT. This gives the protein CASSQSVTGLGSPLHF.

The chain carries TRBV5-1 and TRBJ1-4; perhaps TRBD1 as D (6 bases). Germline CDR1 SGHRS, CDR2 YFSETQ. Trimming removed 0 bases at V and 4 bases at J, with 7 bases between. This CDR3 comprises 14 residues. CDR3 region: CASSLVGGNEKLFF. The DNA for the CDR3 is TGCGCCAGCAGCTTGGTAGGGGGTAATGAAAAACTGTTTTTT. Variable domain in full (rest from reference TRBV5-1 and TRBJ1-4): KAGVTQTPRYLIKTRGQQVTLSCSPISGHRSVSWYQQTPGQGLQFLFEYFSETQRNKGNFPGRFSGRQFSNSRSEMNVSTLELGDSALYLCASSLVGGNEKLFFGSGTQLSVL.

This clone was seen a single time. V is TRBV10-1 and J is TRBJ2-5; 7 nucleotides agree with TRBD2. V lost 10 bases to trimming and J lost 5 bases; unmatched junction nucleotides: 13. The CDR3 has 14 amino acids. CDR1 and CDR2 from the germline V gene are WNHNN and SYGVQD (reference sequence). The CDR3 sequence: CAIGRQTPFETQYF. CDR3 in DNA: TGCGCCATCGGGAGGCAAACGCCTTTCGAGACCCAGTACTTC.

The V gene is TRBV28, the J gene TRBJ1-6; D is undetermined. V lost 2 bases and J 7 bases, leaving 12 bases between the germline ends. The V gene's germline CDR1 is MDHEN and CDR2 SYDVKM. This CDR3 is 15 amino acids long. The CDR3 DNA is TGTGCCAGCAGTTTAGAGGTCAGCGTAAATTCACCCCTCCACTTT. This sequence encodes CASSLEVSVNSPLHF.

The CDR3 sequence is CATSRDTGGRGYTF. The CDR3 nucleotides are TGTGCCACCAGCAGAGATACAGGGGGCAGAGGCTACACCTTC. The rearrangement joins TRBV15 to TRBJ1-2, with 9 bases identical to TRBD1. Germline loops: CDR1 LNHNV, CDR2 YYDKDF (reference sequence). CDR3 length equals 14 residues. The V and J ends lost 0 bases and 8 bases, in that order; junction bases with no gene match: 4.

The chain uses TRBV28 and TRBJ1-3; D remains unclear. Per the germline V gene, CDR1 is MDHEN and CDR2 is SYDVKM. The germline V and J ends were trimmed by 6 bases and 4 bases, with 7 bases remaining between them. This CDR3 comprises 12 residues. CDR3 protein: CASSPRGNTIYF. The CDR3 DNA reads as TGTGCCAGCAGCCCTAGGGGAAACACCATATATTTT. Drawing the rest from reference TRBV28 and TRBJ1-3, the complete variable domain is DVKVTQSSRYLVKRTGEKVFLECVQDMDHENMFWYRQDPGLGLRLIYFSYDVKMKEKGDIPEGYSVSREKKERFSLILESASTNQTSMYLCASSPRGNTIYFGEGSWLTVV.

This chain uses TRBV28 with TRBJ1-2, with no clear D. The V end lost 2 bases, the J end lost 8 bases, and 12 bases lay between the germline ends. The germline CDR1 and CDR2 sequences are MDHEN and SYDVKM. The CDR3 has 13 amino acids. CDR3 residues: CASSLLRTGGYTF. The DNA for the CDR3 is TGTGCCAGCAGTTTACTCCGGACTGGGGGCTACACCTTC.

The chain is built from TRBV7-9 and TRBJ2-7, with unresolved D. The germline gives CDR1 SEHNR, CDR2 FQNEAQ (reference sequence). V lost 1 base and J 2 bases, leaving 12 bases between the germline ends. The CDR3 runs to 15 residues. CDR3 coding DNA: TGTGCCAGCAGCTTAGAATCCCGAGGCGCCTACGAGCAGTACTTC. As protein: CASSLESRGAYEQYF.

The chain combines TRBV6-2 or TRBV6-3 with TRBJ1-2; 10 bases fit TRBD1. V dropped 6 bases and J dropped 7; count of bases not matched to a gene: 23. The length of the CDR3 is 19 residues. Germline V gene sequence: CDR1 MNHEY, CDR2 SVGEGT. CDR3 coding DNA: TGTGCCAGCAGCGTAAGGGACGGACAGGGGGAGGTTGTAGTCAGTGGCTACACCTTC. Its translation: CASSVRDGQGEVVVSGYTF.